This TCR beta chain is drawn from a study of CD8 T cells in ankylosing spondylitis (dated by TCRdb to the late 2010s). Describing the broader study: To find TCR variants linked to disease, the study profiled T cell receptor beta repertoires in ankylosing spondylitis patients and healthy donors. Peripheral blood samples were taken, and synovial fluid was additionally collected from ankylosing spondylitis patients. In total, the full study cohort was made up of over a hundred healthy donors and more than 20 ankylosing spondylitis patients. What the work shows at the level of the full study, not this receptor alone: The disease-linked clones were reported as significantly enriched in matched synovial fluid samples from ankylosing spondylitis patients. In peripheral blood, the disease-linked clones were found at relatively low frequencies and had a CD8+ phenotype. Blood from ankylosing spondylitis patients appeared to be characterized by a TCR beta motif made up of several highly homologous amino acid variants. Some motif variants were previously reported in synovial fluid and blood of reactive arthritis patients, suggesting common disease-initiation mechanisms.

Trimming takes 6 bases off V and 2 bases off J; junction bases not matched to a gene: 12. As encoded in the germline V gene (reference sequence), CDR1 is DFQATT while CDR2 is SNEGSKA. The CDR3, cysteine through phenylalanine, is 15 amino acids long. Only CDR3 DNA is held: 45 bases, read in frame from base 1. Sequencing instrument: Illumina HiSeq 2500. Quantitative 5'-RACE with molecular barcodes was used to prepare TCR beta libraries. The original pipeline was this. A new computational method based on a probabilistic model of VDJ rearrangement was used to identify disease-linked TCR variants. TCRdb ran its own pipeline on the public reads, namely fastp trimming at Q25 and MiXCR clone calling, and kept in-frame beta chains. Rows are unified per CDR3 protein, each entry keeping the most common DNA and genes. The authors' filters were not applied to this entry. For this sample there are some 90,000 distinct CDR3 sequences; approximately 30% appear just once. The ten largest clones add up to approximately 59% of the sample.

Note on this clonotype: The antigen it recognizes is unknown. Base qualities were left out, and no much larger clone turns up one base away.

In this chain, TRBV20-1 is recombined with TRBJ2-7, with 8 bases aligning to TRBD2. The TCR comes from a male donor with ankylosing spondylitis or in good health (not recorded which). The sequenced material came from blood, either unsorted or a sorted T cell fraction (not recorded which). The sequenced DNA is TGCAGTGCCGACACTTCGGCGGGGGGAACCTACGAGCAGTACTTC. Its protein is CSADTSAGGTYEQYF.